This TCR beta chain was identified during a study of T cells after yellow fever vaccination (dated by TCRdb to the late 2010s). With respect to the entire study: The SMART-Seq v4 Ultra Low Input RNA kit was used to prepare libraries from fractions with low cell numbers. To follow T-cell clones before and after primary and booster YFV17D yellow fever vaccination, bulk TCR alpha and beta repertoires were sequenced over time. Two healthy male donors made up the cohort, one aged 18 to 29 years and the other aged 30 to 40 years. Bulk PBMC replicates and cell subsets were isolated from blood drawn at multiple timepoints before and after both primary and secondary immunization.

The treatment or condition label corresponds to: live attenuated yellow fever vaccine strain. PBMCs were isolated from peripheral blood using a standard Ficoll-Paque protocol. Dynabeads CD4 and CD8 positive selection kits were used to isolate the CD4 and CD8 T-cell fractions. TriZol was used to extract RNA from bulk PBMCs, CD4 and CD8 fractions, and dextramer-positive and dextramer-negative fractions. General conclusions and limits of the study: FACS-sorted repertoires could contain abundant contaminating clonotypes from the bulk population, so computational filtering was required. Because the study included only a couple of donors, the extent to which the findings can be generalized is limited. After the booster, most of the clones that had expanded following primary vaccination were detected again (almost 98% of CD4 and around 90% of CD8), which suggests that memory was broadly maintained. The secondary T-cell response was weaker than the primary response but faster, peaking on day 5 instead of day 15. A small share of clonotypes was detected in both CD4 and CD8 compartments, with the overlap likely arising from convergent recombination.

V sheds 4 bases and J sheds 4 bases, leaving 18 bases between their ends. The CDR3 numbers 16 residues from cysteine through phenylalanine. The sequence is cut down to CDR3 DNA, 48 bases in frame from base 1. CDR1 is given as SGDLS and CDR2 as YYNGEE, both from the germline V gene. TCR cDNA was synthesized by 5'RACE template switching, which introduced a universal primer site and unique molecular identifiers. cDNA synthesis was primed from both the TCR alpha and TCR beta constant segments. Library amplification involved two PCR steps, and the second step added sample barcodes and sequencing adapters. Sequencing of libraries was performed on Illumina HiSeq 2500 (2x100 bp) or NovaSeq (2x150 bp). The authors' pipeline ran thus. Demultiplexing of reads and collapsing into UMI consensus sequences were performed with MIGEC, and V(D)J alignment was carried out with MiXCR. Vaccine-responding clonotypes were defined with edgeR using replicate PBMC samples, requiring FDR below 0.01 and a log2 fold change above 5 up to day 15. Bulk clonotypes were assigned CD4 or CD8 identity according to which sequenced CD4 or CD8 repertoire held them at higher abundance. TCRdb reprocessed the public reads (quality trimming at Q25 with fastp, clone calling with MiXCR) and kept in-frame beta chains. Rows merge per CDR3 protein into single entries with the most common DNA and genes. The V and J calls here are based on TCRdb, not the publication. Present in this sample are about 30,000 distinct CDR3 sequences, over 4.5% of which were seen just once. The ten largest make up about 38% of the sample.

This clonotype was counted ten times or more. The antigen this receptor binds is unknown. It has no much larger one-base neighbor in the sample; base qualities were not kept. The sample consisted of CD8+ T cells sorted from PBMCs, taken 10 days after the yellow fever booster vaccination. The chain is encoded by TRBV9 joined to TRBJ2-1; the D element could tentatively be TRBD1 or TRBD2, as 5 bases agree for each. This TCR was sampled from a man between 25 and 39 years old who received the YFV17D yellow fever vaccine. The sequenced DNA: TGTGCCAGCAGCTCTCCGAGGGACGGGCTTTACAATGAGCAGTTCTTC. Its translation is CASSSPRDGLYNEQFF.